One and the same sample provided the 24 T cell receptor beta chains below, sequenced in a study of cytomegalovirus exposure and HLA in healthy donors. The PCR used 60 Vbeta and 13 Jbeta primers. Sequencing was performed with immunoSEQ multiplex PCR; in TCRdb, only in-frame clones are kept and a portion is missing. This sample contains 130,000 to 150,000 clones. Sequencing was performed on PBMCs. The receptors were sampled from a woman in her 50s in good health and CMV-seronegative.

The chain employs TRBV6-5 and TRBJ1-1, with TRBD1 matching over 7 bases. The CDR3 length is 14 residues. Trimming cost V 2 bases and J 2 bases; bases outside gene matches: 2. Germline assignment: CDR1 MNHEY and CDR2 SVGAGI. Here the CDR3 DNA reads TGTGCCAGCAGTTACACAGGGGTAAACACTGAAGCTTTCTTT. Translation: CASSYTGVNTEAFF.

The chain uses TRBV5-1 and TRBJ2-3; 7 nucleotides align to TRBD1. Per the germline V gene, CDR1 is SGHRS and CDR2 is YFSETQ. Trimming at V came to 7 bases and at J to 0 bases, leaving 5 bases not matched to a gene. The CDR3 contains 14 residues. The CDR3 sequence is CASAGTVSTDTQYF. As DNA, the CDR3 is TGCGCCAGCGCCGGGACAGTTAGCACAGATACGCAGTATTTT.

The CDR3 spells CASSGQGGEKLFF. CDR3 DNA sequence: TGTGCCAGCAGTGGACAGGGCGGGGAAAAACTGTTTTTT. This chain connects TRBV2 to TRBJ1-4; 7 nucleotides line up with TRBD1. With V trimmed by 4 bases and J by 8 bases, 4 bases remained unmatched. Germline CDR1 is SNHLY and CDR2 is FYNNEI. This CDR3 has 13 amino acids.

The chain has TRBV4-3 and TRBJ2-1; 11 bases map to TRBD1. From germline, CDR1 is LGHNA and CDR2 YSLEER. After removal of 1 base from V and 7 bases from J, the junction contained 6 bases not matched to a gene. The CDR3 extends over 16 amino acids. The CDR3 spells CASSQVWTGGLNEQFF. CDR3 bases: TGCGCCAGCAGCCAAGTCTGGACAGGGGGCTTAAATGAGCAGTTCTTC.

V usage is TRBV5-1 and J usage is TRBJ1-4; D is possibly TRBD1 (5 bases). Per the germline V gene, CDR1 is SGHRS and CDR2 is YFSETQ. The CDR3 has 14 residues. Trimming shortened V by 4 bases and J by 3 bases, and 10 bases separated the two germline ends. The chain's CDR3 is CASSMGLSNEKLFF. The CDR3 DNA follows: TGCGCCAGCAGCATGGGACTGTCTAATGAAAAACTGTTTTTT.

The chain recombines TRBV20-1 with TRBJ2-5; the D gene is possibly TRBD2 (6 bases). CDR3 length: 11 residues. V was cut by 5 bases and J by 13 bases, with 17 bases left in between. Germline loops: CDR1 DFQATT, CDR2 SNEGSKA (reference sequence). CDR3 residues: CSAVGGSKWYF. For the CDR3, the DNA is TGCAGTGCTGTGGGGGGTTCGAAATGGTACTTC.

The J gene is TRBJ1-2, the V gene TRBV9, with D hard to call. This CDR3 spans 16 amino acids. The germline V and J ends were trimmed by 3 bases and 0 bases, with 15 bases remaining between them. The germline gives CDR1 SGDLS, CDR2 YYNGEE. CDR3 amino acids: CASSAGLHRANYGYTF. In DNA, the CDR3 is TGTGCCAGCAGCGCAGGTCTCCACAGAGCTAACTATGGCTACACCTTC. Full variable domain (remainder filled in from reference TRBV9 and TRBJ1-2): DSGVTQTPKHLITATGQRVTLRCSPRSGDLSVYWYQQSLDQGLQFLIQYYNGEERAKGNILERFSAQQFPDLHSELNLSSLELGDSALYFCASSAGLHRANYGYTFGSGTRLTVV.

The gene calls are TRBV5-6 and TRBJ1-4; 8 nucleotides line up with TRBD1. The junction had 4 bases not matched to a gene; V was cut back by 3 bases and J by 6 bases. The CDR3 is 14 amino acids. CDR1 is SGHDT and CDR2 is YYEEEE in the germline V gene. CDR3 DNA sequence: TGTGCCAGCAGCTCTACAGGGGGTGATGAAAAACTGTTTTTT. Translated, it gives CASSSTGGDEKLFF.

Note on this clone: Other DNA sequences of this sample code for an identical CDR3. The gene calls are TRBV6-6 and TRBJ2-2; TRBD1 might be the D (5 bases). The germline V gene has CDR1 MNHNY and CDR2 SVGAGI (reference sequence). The CDR3 consists of 15 residues. V was cut by 5 bases and J by 2 bases, with 12 bases left in between. The CDR3 sequence: CASSLSGANTGELFF. As DNA, the CDR3 is TGTGCCAGCAGTCTTAGTGGGGCCAACACCGGGGAGCTGTTTTTT.

The chain joins TRBV6-5 to TRBJ2-7; D not resolved. The CDR3 covers 16 residues. Per the germline V gene, CDR1 is MNHEY and CDR2 is SVGAGI. V was pared by 0 bases and J by 0 bases, with 12 bases between. CDR3 coding DNA: TGTGCCAGCAGTTACTCTCTCCCACAACGCTCCTACGAGCAGTACTTC. Protein product: CASSYSLPQRSYEQYF.

V is TRBV30 and J is TRBJ1-4; 9 nucleotides match TRBD1. Unmatched junction bases numbered 10, after V lost 1 base and J lost 7 bases. The germline V gene has CDR1 GTSNPN and CDR2 SVGIG (reference sequence). The CDR3 extends over 16 amino acids. The CDR3 here is CAWSAGTGFRGEKLFF. The CDR3 DNA sequence: TGTGCCTGGAGTGCCGGGACAGGGTTTCGTGGTGAAAAACTGTTTTTT.

This rearrangement joins TRBV6-5 to TRBJ2-5; D uncertain. The CDR3 is made up of 13 amino acids. With 2 bases removed from V and 2 bases from J, the gap between germline ends came to 6 bases. Germline V gene data show CDR1 as MNHEY and CDR2 as SVGAGI. CDR3 loop: CASSYNMQETQYF. CDR3 bases: TGTGCCAGCAGTTACAACATGCAAGAGACCCAGTACTTC.

The chain is built from TRBV28 and TRBJ1-2; D remains ambiguous. From germline, CDR1 is MDHEN and CDR2 SYDVKM. This CDR3 region has 14 residues. The V end was cut by 5 bases, the J end by 7 bases, with 17 bases between. The CDR3 nucleotides read TGTGCCAGCAGTGTAGAGGTTGTGGTCCCTGGCTACACCTTC. It is translated as CASSVEVVVPGYTF.

The CDR3 DNA reads TGTGCCAGCAGCTTAGGGGGCGACAGGGTGAACACTGAAGCTTTCTTT. Translating it yields CASSLGGDRVNTEAFF. V usage is TRBV7-2 and J usage is TRBJ1-1, with 7 positions matching TRBD1. CDR3 length equals 16 residues. Germline trimming cut 1 base from V and 0 bases from J; bases unmatched to any gene: 5. Germline V gives CDR1 SGHTA, CDR2 FQGNSA.

The V call is TRBV5-5, the J call TRBJ2-5, with 9 bases fitting TRBD1. The DNA end favors TRBJ2-7, so the J call may be wrong. The CDR3 covers 16 residues. The germline CDR1 and CDR2 sequences are SGHKS and YYEKEE (reference sequence). In DNA, the CDR3 is TGTGCCAGCAGCGGCCGGGACAGGGTTGACCTCTACGAGCAGTACTTC. This gives the protein CASSGRDRVDLYEQYF.

V and J are TRBV5-1 and TRBJ2-7; D perhaps matches TRBD2 (7 bases). The CDR3 runs 15 residues. Trimming removed 0 bases at V and 4 bases at J, with 14 bases between. Germline V lookup: CDR1 SGHRS, CDR2 YFSETQ. CDR3 sequence (DNA): TGCGCCAGCAGCTTGGTAGGCGGGGGCCGGTACGAGCAGTACTTC. The encoded protein is CASSLVGGGRYEQYF.

The chain combines TRBV6-5 with TRBJ2-7, with D perhaps matching TRBD2 (5 bases). Germline-derived CDR1 and CDR2 are MNHEY and SVGAGI. CDR3 length: 15 amino acids. Trimming cost V 0 bases and J 4 bases, with 13 bases left between them. CDR3 in amino acids: CASSYSRGQLYEQYF. The CDR3 DNA follows: TGTGCCAGCAGTTACTCGAGAGGGCAGCTTTACGAGCAGTACTTC.

The chain combines TRBV28 with TRBJ2-7, with 9 bases lining up with TRBD2. The CDR3 sequence is 16 residues long. V shed 6 bases and J 5 bases; nucleotides not matched to a gene: 14. Germline loops: CDR1 MDHEN, CDR2 SYDVKM. CDR3 residues: CASSRSSGISSHEQYF. Here the CDR3 DNA reads TGTGCCAGCAGCCGTTCTAGCGGGATTAGCAGCCACGAGCAGTACTTC.

This rearrangement joins TRBV20-1 to TRBJ2-3; D may be TRBD1 (5 bases). CDR1 is DFQATT and CDR2 is SNEGSKA in the germline V gene (reference sequence). The CDR3 has 11 amino acids. Trimming left V 8 bases short and J 6 bases short, with 12 bases between. The CDR3 bases are TGCAGTTCGACGGCAGGGGATACGCAGTATTTT. Translation: CSSTAGDTQYF.

Written as DNA, the CDR3 is TGTGCCAGCAGCATATCCCAGGTTCAGCCCCAGCATTTT. Its protein product is CASSISQVQPQHF. V and J are TRBV7-9 and TRBJ1-5; D is ambiguous. V lost 5 bases, J lost 6 bases, and 11 bases lay in between. CDR1 is SEHNR and CDR2 is FQNEAQ in the germline V gene (reference sequence). The CDR3 runs to 13 residues.

The rearrangement links TRBV7-6 to TRBJ1-6; TRBD1 might be the D (6 bases). The germline gives CDR1 SGHVS, CDR2 FNYEAQ. V lost 1 base and J 10 bases, leaving 17 bases between the germline ends. This CDR3 is 16 amino acids long. CDR3 DNA sequence: TGTGCCAGCAGCTTAGGGGGGGGGCAGGGCGAATCACCCCTCCACTTT. It is translated as CASSLGGGQGESPLHF.

The chain links TRBV5-6 to TRBJ2-7, with 7 bases aligning to TRBD1. V was pared by 1 base and J by 5 bases, with 6 bases of the junction left unmatched. In germline, CDR1 is SGHDT, CDR2 YYEEEE. This CDR3 is built from 14 residues. The CDR3 here is CASSLRGGVDEQYF. The CDR3 DNA follows: TGTGCCAGCAGCTTGCGAGGGGGCGTCGACGAGCAGTACTTC.

V usage is TRBV18 and J usage is TRBJ2-7; maybe TRBD1 (5 bases). The CDR3 covers 13 residues. CDR1 KGHSH and CDR2 LQKENI come from the germline V gene. Trimming removed 6 bases at V and 2 bases at J, with 11 bases between. The CDR3 bases are TGTGCCAGCTCTTCCGACAGAACCTACGAGCAGTACTTC. As protein: CASSSDRTYEQYF.

The CDR3 sequence: CAWASTGADTQYF. For the CDR3, the DNA is TGTGCCTGGGCTAGCACAGGGGCAGATACGCAGTATTTT. The chain is built from TRBV30 and TRBJ2-3; TRBD1 matches 7 bases. The CDR3 is 13 amino acids. After removal of 5 bases from V and 4 bases from J, the junction contained 6 bases not matched to a gene. Germline CDR1 reads GTSNPN; CDR2 reads SVGIG (reference sequence). Variable domain in full (rest from reference TRBV30 and TRBJ2-3): SQTIHQWPATLVQPVGSPLSLECTVEGTSNPNLYWYRQAAGRGLQLLFYSVGIGQISSEVPQNLSASRPQDRQFILSSKKLLLSDSGFYLCAWASTGADTQYFGPGTRLTVL.